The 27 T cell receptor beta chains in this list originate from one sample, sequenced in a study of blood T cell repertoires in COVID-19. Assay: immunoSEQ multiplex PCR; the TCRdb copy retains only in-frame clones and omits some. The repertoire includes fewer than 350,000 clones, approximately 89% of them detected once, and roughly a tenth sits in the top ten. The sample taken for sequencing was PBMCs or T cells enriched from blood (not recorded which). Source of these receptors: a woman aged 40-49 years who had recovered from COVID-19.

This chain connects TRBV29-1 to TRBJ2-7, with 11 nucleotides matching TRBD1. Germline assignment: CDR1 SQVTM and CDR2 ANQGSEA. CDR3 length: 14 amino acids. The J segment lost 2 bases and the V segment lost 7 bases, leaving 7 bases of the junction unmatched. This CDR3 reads CSGHWDRGAYEQYF. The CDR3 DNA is TGCAGCGGCCACTGGGACAGGGGGGCCTACGAGCAGTACTTC.

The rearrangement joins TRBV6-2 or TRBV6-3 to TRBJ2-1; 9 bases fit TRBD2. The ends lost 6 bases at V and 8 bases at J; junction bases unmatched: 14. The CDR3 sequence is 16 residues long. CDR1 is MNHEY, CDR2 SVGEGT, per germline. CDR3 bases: TGTGCCAGCAGCATTCTAACAGCGGGAGGCCGCGATGAGCAGTTCTTC. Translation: CASSILTAGGRDEQFF.

CDR3 protein: CSVVIVVREGQFF. CDR3 DNA sequence: TGCAGCGTTGTAATCGTGGTCCGGGAGGGGCAGTTCTTC. The chain links TRBV29-1 to TRBJ2-1; 8 nucleotides align to TRBD2. V gave up 4 bases and J gave up 12 bases; unmatched junction bases: 11. The germline gives CDR1 SQVTM, CDR2 ANQGSEA. The length of the CDR3 is 13 residues.

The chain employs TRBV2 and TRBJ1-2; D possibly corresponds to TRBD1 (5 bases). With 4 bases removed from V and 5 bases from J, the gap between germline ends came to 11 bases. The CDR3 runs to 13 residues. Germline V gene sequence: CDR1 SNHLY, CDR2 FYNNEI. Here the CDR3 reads CASSGVRVYGYTF. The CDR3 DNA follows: TGTGCCAGCAGTGGGGTCAGGGTTTATGGCTACACCTTC.

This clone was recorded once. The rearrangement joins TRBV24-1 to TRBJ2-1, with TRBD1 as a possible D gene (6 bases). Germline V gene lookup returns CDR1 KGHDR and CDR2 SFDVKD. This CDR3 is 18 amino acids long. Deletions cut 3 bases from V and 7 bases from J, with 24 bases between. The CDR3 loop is CATSDVGTGSRFFNEQFF. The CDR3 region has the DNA TGTGCCACCAGTGATGTGGGTACAGGGTCCCGATTCTTTAATGAGCAGTTCTTC.

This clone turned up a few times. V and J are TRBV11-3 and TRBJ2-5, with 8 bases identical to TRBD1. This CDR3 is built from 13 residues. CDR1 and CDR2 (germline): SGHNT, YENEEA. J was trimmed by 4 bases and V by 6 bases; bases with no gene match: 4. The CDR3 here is CASRHGQGETQYF. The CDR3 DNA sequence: TGTGCCAGCAGGCACGGACAGGGAGAGACCCAGTACTTC.

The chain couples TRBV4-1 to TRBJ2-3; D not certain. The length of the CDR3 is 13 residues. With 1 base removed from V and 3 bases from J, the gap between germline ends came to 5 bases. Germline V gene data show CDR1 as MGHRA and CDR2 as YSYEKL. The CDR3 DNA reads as TGCGCCAGCAGCCAAGGTGCGACAGATACGCAGTATTTT. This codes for CASSQGATDTQYF.

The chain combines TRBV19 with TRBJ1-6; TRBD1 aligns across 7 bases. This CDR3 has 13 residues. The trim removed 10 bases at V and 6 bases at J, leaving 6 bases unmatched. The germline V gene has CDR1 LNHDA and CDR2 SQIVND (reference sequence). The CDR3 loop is CATSGTANSPLHF. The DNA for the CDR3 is TGTGCCACTTCCGGGACAGCTAATTCACCCCTCCACTTT.

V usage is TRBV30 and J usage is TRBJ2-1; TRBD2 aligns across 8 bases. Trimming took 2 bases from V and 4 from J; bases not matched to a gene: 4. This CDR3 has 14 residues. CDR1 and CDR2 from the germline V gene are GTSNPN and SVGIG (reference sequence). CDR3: CAWSFTSGYNEQFF. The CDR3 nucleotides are TGTGCCTGGAGTTTCACTAGCGGTTACAATGAGCAGTTCTTC.

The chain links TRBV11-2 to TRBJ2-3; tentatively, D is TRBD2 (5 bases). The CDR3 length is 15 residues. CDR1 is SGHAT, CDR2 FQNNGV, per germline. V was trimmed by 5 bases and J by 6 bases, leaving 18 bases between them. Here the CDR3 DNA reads TGTGCCAGCAGCCACCCCCTACGGCCGGGGGATACGCAGTATTTT. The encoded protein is CASSHPLRPGDTQYF.

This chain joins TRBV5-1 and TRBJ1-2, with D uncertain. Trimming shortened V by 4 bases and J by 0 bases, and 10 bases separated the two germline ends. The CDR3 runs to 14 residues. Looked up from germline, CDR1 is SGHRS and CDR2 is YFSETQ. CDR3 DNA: TGCGCCAGCAGCCAGCCCGGGACTAACTATGGCTACACCTTC. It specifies CASSQPGTNYGYTF.

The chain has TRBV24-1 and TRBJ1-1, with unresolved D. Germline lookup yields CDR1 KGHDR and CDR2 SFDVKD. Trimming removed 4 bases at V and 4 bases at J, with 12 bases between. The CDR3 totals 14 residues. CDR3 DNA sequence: TGTGCCACCAGTGAACTACTCAGCTTCACTGAAGCTTTCTTT. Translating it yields CATSELLSFTEAFF.

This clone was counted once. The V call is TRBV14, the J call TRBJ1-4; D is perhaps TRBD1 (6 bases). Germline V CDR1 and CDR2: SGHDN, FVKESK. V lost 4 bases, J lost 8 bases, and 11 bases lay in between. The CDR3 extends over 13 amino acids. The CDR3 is CASSRTGTEKLFF. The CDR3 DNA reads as TGTGCCAGCAGCCGAACAGGGACCGAAAAACTGTTTTTT.

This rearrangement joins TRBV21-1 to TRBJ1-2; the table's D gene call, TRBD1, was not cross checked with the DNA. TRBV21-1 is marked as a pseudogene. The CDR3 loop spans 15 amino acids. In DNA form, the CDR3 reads TGTGCCAGCAGCAAAGGGGCTGGACAAGGTTTTGGCTACACCTTC. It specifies CASSKGAGQGFGYTF.

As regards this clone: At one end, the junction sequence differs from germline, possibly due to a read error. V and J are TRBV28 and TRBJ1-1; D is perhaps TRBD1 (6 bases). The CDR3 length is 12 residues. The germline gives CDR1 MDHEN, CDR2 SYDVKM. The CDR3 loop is CASSSLTGIESF. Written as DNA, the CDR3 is TGTGCCAGCAGTTCCCTCACAGGGATAGAAAGCTTT.

The CDR3 DNA sequence: TGTGCCAGCAGTCGAAGTACAAGACAGGGCTCCACTGAAGCTTTCTTT. Residues: CASSRSTRQGSTEAFF. V is TRBV6-6 and J is TRBJ1-1; 7 bases map to TRBD1. The V gene end was trimmed by 5 bases and the J gene end by 4 bases; junction bases not matched to a gene: 13. Germline V gene lookup returns CDR1 MNHNY and CDR2 SVGAGI (reference sequence). The CDR3 has 16 amino acids.

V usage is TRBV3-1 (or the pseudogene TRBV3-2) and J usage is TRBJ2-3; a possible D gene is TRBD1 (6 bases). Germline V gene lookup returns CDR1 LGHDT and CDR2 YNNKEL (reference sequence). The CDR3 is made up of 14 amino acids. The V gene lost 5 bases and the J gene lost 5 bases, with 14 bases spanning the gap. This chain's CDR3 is CASSSPTGRDTQYF. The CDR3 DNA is TGTGCCAGCAGCTCCCCGACAGGTAGAGATACGCAGTATTTT.

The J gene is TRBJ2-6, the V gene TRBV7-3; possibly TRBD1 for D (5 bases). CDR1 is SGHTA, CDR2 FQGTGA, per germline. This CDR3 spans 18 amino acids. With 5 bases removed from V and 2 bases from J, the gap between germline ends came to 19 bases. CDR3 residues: CASSPQPQGAAGANVLTF. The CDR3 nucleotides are TGTGCCAGCAGCCCCCAGCCACAAGGGGCTGCTGGGGCCAACGTCCTGACTTTC.

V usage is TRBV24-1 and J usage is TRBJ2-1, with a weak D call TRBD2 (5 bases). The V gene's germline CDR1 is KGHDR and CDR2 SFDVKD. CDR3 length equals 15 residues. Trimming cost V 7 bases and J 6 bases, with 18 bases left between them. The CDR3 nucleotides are TGTGCCACCAGCCAGAGGGCCAACGGGGTCAATGAGCAGTTCTTC. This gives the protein CATSQRANGVNEQFF.

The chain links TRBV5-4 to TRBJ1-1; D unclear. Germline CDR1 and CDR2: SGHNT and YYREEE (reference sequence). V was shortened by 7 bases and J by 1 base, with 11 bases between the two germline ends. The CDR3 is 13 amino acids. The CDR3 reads CASGLTRNTEAFF. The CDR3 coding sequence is TGTGCCAGCGGACTAACAAGGAACACTGAAGCTTTCTTT.

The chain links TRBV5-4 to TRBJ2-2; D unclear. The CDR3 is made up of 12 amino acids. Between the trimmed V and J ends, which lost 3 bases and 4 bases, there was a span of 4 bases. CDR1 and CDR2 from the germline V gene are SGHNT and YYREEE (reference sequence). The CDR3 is CASSSSTGELFF. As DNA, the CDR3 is TGTGCCAGCAGCTCTAGCACCGGGGAGCTGTTTTTT.

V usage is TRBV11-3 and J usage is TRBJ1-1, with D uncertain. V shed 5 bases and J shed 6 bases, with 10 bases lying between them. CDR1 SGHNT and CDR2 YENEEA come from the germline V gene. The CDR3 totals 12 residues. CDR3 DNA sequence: TGTGCCAGCAGCCTCCCCTCTTCTGAAGCTTTCTTT. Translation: CASSLPSSEAFF.

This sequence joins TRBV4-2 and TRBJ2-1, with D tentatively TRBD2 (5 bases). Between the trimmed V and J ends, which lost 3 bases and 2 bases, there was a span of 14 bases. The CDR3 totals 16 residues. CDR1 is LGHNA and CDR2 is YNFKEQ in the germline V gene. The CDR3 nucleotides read TGTGCCAGCAGCCATGGACTGGGGTTCCCCTACAATGAGCAGTTCTTC. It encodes CASSHGLGFPYNEQFF.

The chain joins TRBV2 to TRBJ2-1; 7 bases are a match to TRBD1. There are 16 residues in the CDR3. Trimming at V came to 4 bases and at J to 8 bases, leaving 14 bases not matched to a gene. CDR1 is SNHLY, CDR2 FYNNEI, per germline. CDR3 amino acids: CASSVLRDRPTHEQFF. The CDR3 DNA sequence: TGTGCCAGCAGTGTCCTCCGGGACAGACCTACCCATGAGCAGTTCTTC.

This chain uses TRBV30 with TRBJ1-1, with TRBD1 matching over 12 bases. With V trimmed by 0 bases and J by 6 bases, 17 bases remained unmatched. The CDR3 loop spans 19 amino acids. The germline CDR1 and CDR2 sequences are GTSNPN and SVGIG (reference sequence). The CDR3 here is CAWSVQWGTGGRTRAEAFF. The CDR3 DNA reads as TGTGCCTGGAGTGTACAATGGGGGACAGGGGGCCGAACTAGGGCTGAAGCTTTCTTT. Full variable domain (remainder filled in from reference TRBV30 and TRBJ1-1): SQTIHQWPATLVQPVGSPLSLECTVEGTSNPNLYWYRQAAGRGLQLLFYSVGIGQISSEVPQNLSASRPQDRQFILSSKKLLLSDSGFYLCAWSVQWGTGGRTRAEAFFGQGTRLTVV.

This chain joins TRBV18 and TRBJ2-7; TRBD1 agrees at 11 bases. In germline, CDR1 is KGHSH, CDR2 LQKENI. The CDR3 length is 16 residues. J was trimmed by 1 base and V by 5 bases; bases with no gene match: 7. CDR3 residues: CASSGGQGEVSYEQYF. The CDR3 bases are TGTGCCAGCTCAGGGGGACAGGGGGAAGTATCCTACGAGCAGTACTTC.

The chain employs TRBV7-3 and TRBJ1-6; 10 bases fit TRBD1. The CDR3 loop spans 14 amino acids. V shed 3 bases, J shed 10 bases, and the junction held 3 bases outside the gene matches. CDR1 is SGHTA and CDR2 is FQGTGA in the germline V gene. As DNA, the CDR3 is TGTGCCAGCAGCTTCGGGACAGGGGAATCACCCCTCCACTTT. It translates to CASSFGTGESPLHF.